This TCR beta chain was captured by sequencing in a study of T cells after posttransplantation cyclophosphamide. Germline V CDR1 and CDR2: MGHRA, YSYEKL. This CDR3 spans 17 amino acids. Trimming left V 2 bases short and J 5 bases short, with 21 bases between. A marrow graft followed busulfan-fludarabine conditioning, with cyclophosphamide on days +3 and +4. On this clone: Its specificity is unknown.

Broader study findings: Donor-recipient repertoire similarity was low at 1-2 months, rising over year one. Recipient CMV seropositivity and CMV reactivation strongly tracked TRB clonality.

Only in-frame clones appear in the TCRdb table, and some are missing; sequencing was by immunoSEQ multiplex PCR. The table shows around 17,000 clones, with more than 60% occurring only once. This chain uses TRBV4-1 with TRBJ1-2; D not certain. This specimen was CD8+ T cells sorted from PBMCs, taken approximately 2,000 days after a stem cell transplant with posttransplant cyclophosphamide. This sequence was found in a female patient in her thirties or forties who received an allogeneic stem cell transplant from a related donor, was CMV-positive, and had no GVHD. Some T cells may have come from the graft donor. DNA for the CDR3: TGCGCCAGCAGCCAAAGTCTATCGGGTCCAGAAAGGTATGGCTACACCTTC. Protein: CASSQSLSGPERYGYTF.